These T cell receptor beta chains were read from a single sample in a study of OX40 agonist ivuxolimab in advanced cancers. The method was immunoSEQ multiplex PCR; TCRdb's version includes in-frame clones alone and lacks a portion of them. The data show around 68,000 clones, with about 85% seen just once and 2.5% to 3% held by the top ten. Specimen: CD4+ or CD8+ T cells sorted from blood, collected in a trial of the OX40 agonist ivuxolimab. The receptors were gathered from an adult with an advanced solid tumor such as melanoma, head and neck, liver or kidney cancer. Both conserved end residues are part of each CDR3. The D gene is left open where the match is weak. Not every row has a clone size; where given, it reads once, few, many or a size class.

size: .; D: TRBD1; J: TRBJ1-4; V: TRBV7-2; length: 16; CDR3: CASSRDRGGANEKLFF; DNA: TGTGCCAGCAGCCGGGACAGGGGGGGGGCTAATGAAAAACTGTTTTTT
size: .; D: .; J: TRBJ2-7; V: TRBV5-4; length: 14; CDR3: CASSRQSLIHEQYF; DNA: TGTGCCAGCAGCCGACAGTCTCTAATCCACGAGCAGTACTTC
size: few; D: .; J: TRBJ1-1; V: TRBV19; length: 12; CDR3: CASSAGTLEAFF; DNA: TGTGCCAGTAGTGCAGGGACACTCGAAGCTTTCTTT
size: .; D: .; J: TRBJ1-4; V: TRBV28; length: 15; CDR3: CASSPLGPLGEKLFF; DNA: TGTGCCAGCAGCCCACTCGGCCCCTTGGGCGAAAAACTGTTTTTT
size: .; D: .; J: TRBJ2-3; V: TRBV5-4; length: 15; CDR3: CASSAGPGSTDTQYF; DNA: TGTGCCAGCAGTGCTGGTCCGGGGAGCACAGATACGCAGTATTTT
size: .; D: TRBD1; J: TRBJ2-7; V: TRBV5-1; length: 16; CDR3: CASSLAGQGRLDEQYF; DNA: TGCGCCAGCAGCTTGGCAGGACAGGGCCGGTTGGACGAGCAGTACTTC
size: .; D: .; J: TRBJ1-1; V: TRBV11-2; length: 11; CDR3: CASSWGLGAFF; DNA: TGTGCCAGCAGCTGGGGCCTGGGAGCTTTCTTT
size: .; D: TRBD1; J: TRBJ2-7; V: TRBV5-1; length: 15; CDR3: CASSQTGQGAYEQYF; DNA: TGCGCCAGCAGCCAAACTGGACAGGGGGCTTACGAGCAGTACTTC
size: once; D: .; J: TRBJ2-3; V: TRBV29-1; length: 14; CDR3: CSVQGQSLLDTQYF; DNA: TGCAGCGTCCAAGGACAGTCCCTTTTGGATACGCAGTATTTT
size: .; D: .; J: TRBJ1-1; V: TRBV7-2; length: 13; CDR3: CASSLMVNTEAFF; DNA: TGTGCCAGCAGCTTAATGGTTAACACTGAAGCTTTCTTT
size: once; D: .; J: TRBJ1-3; V: TRBV7-2; length: 16; CDR3: CASSLGRQYSGNTIYF; DNA: TGTGCCAGCAGCTTAGGGAGACAATACTCTGGAAACACCATATATTTT
size: .; D: .; J: TRBJ2-2; V: TRBV18; length: 17; CDR3: CASSPGSGRKNTGELFF; DNA: TGTGCCAGCTCACCGGGCAGCGGCCGGAAGAACACCGGGGAGCTGTTTTTT
size: few; D: TRBD1; J: TRBJ1-2; V: TRBV28; length: 15; CDR3: CASSLGSTGNTGYTF; DNA: TGTGCCAGCAGTTTAGGATCGACAGGGAATACGGGCTACACCTTC
size: .; D: .; J: TRBJ1-6; V: TRBV6-1; length: 18; CDR3: CASSEGDFPLDYNSPLHF; DNA: TGTGCCAGCAGTGAAGGGGACTTCCCACTGGACTATAATTCACCCCTCCACTTT